These T cell receptor beta chains were read from a single sample in a study of blood T cell repertoires in COVID-19. Profiling relied on immunoSEQ multiplex PCR, and the TCRdb table lists in-frame clones only, not all of them. Here the sample spans about 250,000 clones, over 70% being singletons. Sequencing input: peripheral blood. The receptors stem from a woman of 80 years or more with acute or convalescent COVID-19. Each CDR3 is given with its conserved first and last residue. The D gene is left open where the match is weak. The listing skips clone size in some rows; elsewhere it reads once, few, many or a size class.

V gene	clone size	J gene	D gene	CDR3 DNA	CDR3 protein
TRBV12-3/TRBV12-4	-	TRBJ1-1	-	TGTGCCAGCAGTCCGGACAGAACGCAAGCTTTCTTT	CASSPDRTQAFF
TRBV18	-	TRBJ2-5	TRBD1	TGTGCCAGCTCACCGTGGGACAGGCCCCAAGAGACCCAGTACTTC	CASSPWDRPQETQYF
TRBV23-1	few	TRBJ2-2	-	TGCGCCAGCAGTCAACCACATGGCCAGGGGTTAGGGAACACCGGGGAGCTGTTTTTT	CASSQPHGQGLGNTGELFF
TRBV25-1	-	TRBJ1-4	-	TGTGCCAGCAGTGGACGGGAGTCGACTAATGAAAAACTGTTTTTT	CASSGRESTNEKLFF
TRBV5-1	-	TRBJ2-3	-	TGCGCCAGCAGCGCGGCGGGCAGATTCGCAGATACGCAGTATTTT	CASSAAGRFADTQYF
TRBV5-6	-	TRBJ2-7	TRBD1	TGTGCCAGCAGCTGGGGGGGACAGGGTTACGAGCAGTACTTC	CASSWGGQGYEQYF
TRBV6-4	-	TRBJ2-5	TRBD1	TGTGCCAGCAGCGGGGGACAGGGGCGTGAGGAGACCCAGTACTTC	CASSGGQGREETQYF
TRBV3-1/TRBV3-2	-	TRBJ1-2	-	TGTGCCAGCAGCCAAGTCACAGAGCCGAACTATGGCTACACCTTC	CASSQVTEPNYGYTF
TRBV7-9	-	TRBJ1-2	-	TGTGCCAGCAGCCCGTCGGCGGGTTCGACATCCTATGGCTACACCTTC	CASSPSAGSTSYGYTF
TRBV25-1	-	TRBJ1-3	-	TGTGCCAGCAGTGAATGGGGCAGACAGACGACTGGAAACACCATATATTTT	CASSEWGRQTTGNTIYF
TRBV2	-	TRBJ2-1	-	TGTGCCAGCAGCGCACCGGGTCGCGGGTTCAACAATGAGCAGTTCTTC	CASSAPGRGFNNEQFF
TRBV19	-	TRBJ2-2	TRBD1	TGTGCCAGTAGTCCGCGATCATCCGGGACAGGGGCGAACGGGGAGCTGTTTTTT	CASSPRSSGTGANGELFF
TRBV10-3	-	TRBJ2-5	-	TGTGCCATCAGTGAAAGTCAAGCGCGAGAGACCCAGTACTTC	CAISESQARETQYF
TRBV6-6	few	TRBJ1-6	-	TGTGCCAGCAGTTACTCGAGCAGGTCACCCCTCCACTTT	CASSYSSRSPLHF
TRBV14	once	TRBJ1-2	TRBD1	TGTGCCAGCAGCCAAGGTTTGCATGACAGGGTCAGCGGCTACACCTTC	CASSQGLHDRVSGYTF
TRBV7-2	-	TRBJ1-6	TRBD1	TGTGCCAGCAGCCAGACTACCGGGACAGCCTTTAATTCACCCCTCCACTTT	CASSQTTGTAFNSPLHF
TRBV19	-	TRBJ1-3	-	TGTGCCAGTAGCTCCGACACTAGGAGTGGAAACACCATATATTTT	CASSSDTRSGNTIYF
TRBV27	-	TRBJ2-1	TRBD1	TGTGCCAGCAGTTTCAGAAGACAGGGGCGCAATGAGCAGTTCTTC	CASSFRRQGRNEQFF
TRBV7-2	-	TRBJ2-7	TRBD2	TGTGCCAGCAGCTTCACTAGCGGCCAACGGGAGCAGTACTTC	CASSFTSGQREQYF
TRBV5-6	-	TRBJ1-1	TRBD1	TGTGCCAGCAGCCTGGGTGGACAGGGGGCTGCTGAAGCTTTCTTT	CASSLGGQGAAEAFF
TRBV16	-	TRBJ1-5	TRBD1	TGTGCCAGCAGCGCACAATTGGCTCGGACAGGGTTCCCTAATCAGCCCCAGCATTTT	CASSAQLARTGFPNQPQHF
TRBV18	few	TRBJ1-4	-	TGTGCCAGCTCACCAGGGCTGGGAGGGAGTGAAAAACTGTTTTTT	CASSPGLGGSEKLFF
TRBV27	few	TRBJ2-7	-	TGTGCCAGCAGTCACCGACTAGGAGACCTCTCCTACGAGCAGTACTTC	CASSHRLGDLSYEQYF
TRBV19	-	TRBJ2-5	-	TGTGCCAGTAGTATAGGTAGGCAGGGGATAGAGACCCAGTACTTC	CASSIGRQGIETQYF
TRBV9	-	TRBJ2-3	-	TGTGCCAGCAGCGTGGGACACGACAGAGATACGCAGTATTTT	CASSVGHDRDTQYF
TRBV6-2/TRBV6-3	-	TRBJ1-2	-	TGTGCCAGCAGTAACGGGGGGAATTCGAACTATGGCTACACCTTC	CASSNGGNSNYGYTF
TRBV2	-	TRBJ1-1	TRBD1	TGTGCCAGCAGGGGACAGATTGAAGCTTTCTTT	CASRGQIEAFF
TRBV2	few	TRBJ1-5	TRBD1	TGTGCCAGCAACTATGGACAGGGGGGGAATCAGCCCCAGCATTTT	CASNYGQGGNQPQHF
TRBV19	-	TRBJ1-4	-	TGTGCCAGTAGTATAGGTCCAGGGATCGGGGAAAAACTGTTTTTT	CASSIGPGIGEKLFF
TRBV10-3	-	TRBJ2-5	TRBD2	TGTGCCATCAGTTGGCTAGCGGCGGAGACCCAGTACTTC	CAISWLAAETQYF
TRBV5-1	-	TRBJ2-3	-	TGCGCCAGCAGCCGAGACAGGCAGCACACAGATACGCAGTATTTT	CASSRDRQHTDTQYF
TRBV6-1	-	TRBJ1-2	-	TGTGCCAGCAGTGACCAGGGAGGGGGGTCGGTTGGTGGCTATGGCTACACCTTC	CASSDQGGGSVGGYGYTF
TRBV9	-	TRBJ2-7	-	TGTGCCAGCAGCGCCGGTGGGACACGATCGTACGAGCAGTACTTC	CASSAGGTRSYEQYF
TRBV7-9	-	TRBJ1-2	-	TGTGCCAGCAGCTTAGCGGCGGGGAATGGCTACACCTTC	CASSLAAGNGYTF
TRBV6-5	-	TRBJ2-5	TRBD1	TGTGCCAGCAGCGGACAGGTCCAAGAGACCCAGTACTTC	CASSGQVQETQYF
TRBV2	-	TRBJ1-2	-	TGTGCCAGCAGTGCCGGGGGGGACTATGGCTACACCTTC	CASSAGGDYGYTF
TRBV2	-	TRBJ1-6	-	TGTGCCAGCAGCCTGCGGCTCCTCCACTTT	CASSLRLLHF
TRBV4-1	-	TRBJ2-7	TRBD2	TGCGCCAGCAGCCAGGCGGGAGGGTACATCTACGAGCAGTACTTC	CASSQAGGYIYEQYF
TRBV7-9	once	TRBJ1-1	TRBD1	TGTGCCAGCAGGACCGGGACAGGGGCACGGTACACTGAAGCTTTCTTT	CASRTGTGARYTEAFF
TRBV5-1	-	TRBJ1-2	-	TGCGCCAGCAGCTTGGAGGCAGTAAGAGGCTATGGCTACACCTTC	CASSLEAVRGYGYTF
TRBV7-9	-	TRBJ2-5	-	TGTGCCAGCAGCTTATTTGGGGCGGAGACCCAGTACTTC	CASSLFGAETQYF
TRBV6-5	-	TRBJ2-1	TRBD1	TGTGCCAGCAGTTTGGGACAGTACAATGAGCAGTTCTTC	CASSLGQYNEQFF
TRBV4-2	few	TRBJ2-5	-	TGTGCCAGCAGCCAAGATATCCCGGAGACCCAGTACTTC	CASSQDIPETQYF
TRBV10-3	-	TRBJ1-6	-	TGTGCCATCAGTGAGTCGTATCCCGGTAATTCACCCCTCCACTTT	CAISESYPGNSPLHF
TRBV3-1/TRBV3-2	-	TRBJ1-2	-	TGTGCCAGCAGCCAAGATTGGGCCGGCTATGGCTACACCTTC	CASSQDWAGYGYTF
TRBV6-1	-	TRBJ2-3	TRBD2	TGTGCCAGCAGTGAAACTAGCGGGAGGGGAACAGATACGCAGTATTTT	CASSETSGRGTDTQYF